The sequence of this TCR beta chain was determined in a study of shared clonotypes between healthy human individuals. Study results and limitations: Researchers sampled only blood; tissue repertoires likely differ. Lower generation probabilities were found for non-shared clonotypes than for those shared by all four donors.

Profiled with immunoSEQ multiplex PCR; TCRdb holds only in-frame clones, not every one. The repertoire holds about 1.1 million clones, with roughly 74% as singletons. With regard to this clone: What it binds is unknown.

The CDR3 runs to 13 residues. The V gene's germline CDR1 is MRHNA and CDR2 SNTAGT. V was pared by 6 bases and J by 2 bases, with 11 bases between. This receptor was identified in a man between 18 and 35 years old in good health. Some clones in this sample may be carry-over from other donors' samples. The sequencing sample was made of memory CD4+ T cells from PBMCs. Subset of the sample: CD45RA-negative fraction. The gene calls are TRBV6-4 and TRBJ2-7; tentative D call: TRBD1 (6 bases). The CDR3 loop is CASSWDTPYEQYF. CDR3 in DNA: TGTGCCAGCAGCTGGGACACCCCCTACGAGCAGTACTTC.